This T cell receptor beta chain was captured in a study of cytomegalovirus exposure and HLA in healthy donors (TCRdb year 2017). As for the study more broadly: An earlier analysis of under 600 of the donors reported about 290 Gb of sequence data and more than 90 million unique TCR beta sequences from about 180 million T cells. All discovery cohort repertoires had been generated on a single sequencing platform. Among some 400 genotyped donors of the cohort, an average of roughly 230,000 unique TCR beta nucleotide sequences was sequenced per donor, of which about 18% were non-productive. Rather than using new phenotypic data, the later analysis identified candidate immune exposures from TCR beta sequences and from how often those sequences occurred across donors. An early release covering roughly 600 HLA-typed donors comprised about 290 gigabases of sequencing data and 85 million or so unique TCR sequences. The study used immunosequencing to profile the T cell repertoires of hundreds of subjects and linked those repertoires to cytomegalovirus serostatus. Because of strong linkage in the cohort, four or five DR-DQ haplotypes were treated as single units for association and clustering. To study patterns of TCR occurrence, a later analysis re-analyzed previously published TCR beta repertoires from 550 to 800 donors and added high-resolution HLA genotyping. Both class I and class II loci were covered by HLA typing, at four-digit resolution. Of the 398 genotyped donors, 80% to 90% were placed in the genetic ancestry cluster associated with self-reported Caucasian donors. The study aimed to test whether signatures of past pathogen exposure could be identified by cataloging public T cell receptors. Genome-wide SNP genotypes for about 65% of the 666 donors were used in a later genetic analysis, which treated that subset as a discovery cohort. An earlier analysis of about 600 of the donors used high-throughput TCR beta sequencing to judge whether each TCR beta V gene segment behaved as functional or pseudogenic. The study combined high-throughput TCR immunosequencing, statistical association of individual TCRs with disease status, and machine learning to predict cytomegalovirus infection status. A separate validation cohort of 100 to 150 different subjects was used in addition to the approximately 700-subject first cohort. The number of donors typed differed by locus, with 629-630 for A, B, C, DRB1 and DQB1, about 500 for DQA1, 606 for DPA1, and around 460 for DPB1. Donor age, sex, ethnicity and CMV serostatus were collected together with the repertoire data.

The cohort comprised some 680 healthy bone marrow donors. At the time of sampling, every cohort member was nominally healthy, though immune exposures that went unrecorded were likely present. The donor was CMV seropositive and belonged to the group of more than 250 seropositive cohort members. A peripheral blood sample was provided by each donor, and peripheral blood mononuclear cells were used for TCR beta sequencing. The Qiagen DNeasy Blood Extraction Kit was used to extract genomic DNA from the blood cell samples. At the junction V is shortened by 7 bases and J by 3 bases, with 13 bases in between. The germline V gene gives CDR1 as SNHLY and CDR2 as FYNNEI. Reading from cysteine to phenylalanine, the CDR3 counts 15 amino acids. Only the CDR3 DNA stays, 45 bases, in frame from base 1. Library generation was performed with the immunoSEQ multiplex PCR assay. A mixture of 60 forward primers for TCR Vbeta segments and 13 reverse primers for TCR Jbeta segments was used in the multiplex PCR. Amplification of the CDR3 region of rearranged TCR beta genes was performed with a multiplex PCR assay on genomic DNA. Amplified TCR beta libraries were sequenced as 87-base-pair reads on the Illumina HiSeq System. Per the source publication's procedure: A later analysis counted about 80 million unique TCR beta chains across the 550 to 700 repertoires, and roughly 11 million of these chains were shared by at least two donors. To remove PCR and sequencing errors, raw reads were error-corrected and collapsed into unique sequences using a nearest-neighbor algorithm that merged closely related sequences. Alignment of CDR3 sequences to IMGT reference sequences was used to assign V, D and J gene segments. For a sequence to be retained, at least a six-nucleotide match to both a V gene segment and a J gene segment was required. A rearrangement was called productive if the CDR3 had no stop codons and remained in frame with V and J, and every other rearrangement was called non-productive. Following IMGT convention, CDR3 was defined as the stretch from the second conserved V-encoded cysteine up to the conserved J-encoded phenylalanine. Sequences without an unambiguous match to a single V gene segment were excluded from the earlier analysis of several hundred of the donors. In an earlier analysis of 587 of the donors, V segments were called functional above 56.7% productive rearrangements and were called segregating when the between-donor standard deviation exceeded 5%. A statistical classification framework was built to diagnose cytomegalovirus status from the catalog of TCR beta chain sequences. V and J gene assignment, in a later analysis, came from comparing TCR nucleotide sequences with IMGT/GENE-DB human TR gene sequences. In a later analysis, CDR3 sequences and most-parsimonious VDJ recombination scenarios were assigned using the TCRdist pipeline. In a later analysis, each TCR beta chain was defined by its CDR3 amino acid sequence together with its V-gene family, and reads without a unique V-gene family were excluded. In a later analysis, a few hundred highly shared, low-generation-probability nucleotide sequences were removed to address suspected cross-contamination and a sequencing artifact. For each public chain, a later analysis derived a clonal expansion index from normalized ranks of inferred template counts within each repertoire. In a later analysis, generation probabilities were computed with a VDJ recombination model fitted to out-of-frame rearrangements, and the resulting probabilities were checked against IGoR. In a later analysis, hypergeometric tests were used to score TCR-TCR, TCR-HLA and TCR-CMV co-occurrence, with a repertoire-size bias correction applied to TCR pairs. To estimate false discovery rates, a later analysis permuted the HLA or CMV assignments 20 times. In a later analysis, co-occurring TCRs were grouped with DBSCAN, and TCRdist sequence similarity was added when clustering was performed within HLA-allele-positive subsets. Repertoires with fewer than 30,000 or more than 120,000 public chains were left out of co-occurrence clustering, as were five repertoires with anomalous nucleotide sharing. Not all clones reach the TCRdb copy of this immuneACCESS table, which keeps in-frame sequences only. Checked studies attribute under half of the gap to unresolved V genes and leave the rest unexplained. The V and J calls and the clone size are those of that table, but D and trimming were determined from the DNA. Here the sample has about 170,000 clones; roughly 79% occur a single time. The top ten clonotypes cover more than 2% of the sample.

In the case of this clone: Its antigen is not yet known. No base quality information exists; no much larger clone differs at one position.

Overall study results and their limits: The classifier was reported to diagnose cytomegalovirus status with high specificity and sensitivity in both the original and validation cohorts. The sequencing pipeline was judged likely to have produced a cluster of highly shared sequence variants as a technical artifact. A further reported finding was that TCR beta sequences accurately predicted the HLA-A and HLA-B alleles for most subjects in the first cohort. When HLA alleles, especially DR and DQ, strongly co-occurred, attributing TCR associations to individual alleles was difficult. Roughly uniform sequencing depth across donors was assumed in presence/absence analyses, although this assumption may not hold. Because HLA typing was missing for some donors at each locus, association tests included only the typed subset. According to a later genetic analysis, donors in an Asian-associated ancestry cluster had fewer N-insertions in productive TCRs than the approximately 700-donor mean. An earlier analysis of approximately 530 of the donors showed that most TCR beta V segments appeared in productive rearrangements either about 87% or about 30% of the time, which broadly matched IMGT annotations. Correlated functional status among segregating V segments might reflect linkage disequilibrium, but an unknown experimental factor could not be ruled out. In vitro tests confirmed that three of the cytomegalovirus-associated TCR beta chains recognize cytomegalovirus antigens. Most CMV-associated TCR beta chains appeared to be HLA-restricted in a later analysis, and the HLA associations seemed to be driven largely by CMV exposure. A later analysis found that HLA-associated TCR beta chains were more clonally expanded and had lower generation probabilities than equally common non-associated chains. In the study, approximately 160 TCR beta chains were listed as associated with cytomegalovirus. According to a later analysis, parvovirus B19, influenza, CMV and Epstein-Barr virus appeared linked to several top co-occurrence clusters. Over 15 rarely observed V segments, including chromosome 9 orphons, were excluded from the earlier analysis of several hundred of the donors because counts were too low. The cohort was sequenced for TCR beta chains only, and without alpha or paired-chain data the features that could be detected were limited. In a later analysis, over 15,000 TCR beta sequences were associated with specific HLA alleles at a false discovery rate of 0.05. In a later analysis, the rate of TCR association differed among HLA loci, with DRB1 alleles having the most associated TCRs and HLA-C alleles having the fewest. Immune exposure information for the cohort was limited to CMV serostatus. V-gene and J-gene trimming of TCR beta chains was associated with a missense DCLRE1C variant in a later genetic analysis, and the association was replicated in an independent cohort. Most TCR sequences were seen in very few donors, while some public TCRs were found in many individuals. The authors suggested that the approach could potentially be generalized to other disease states and immunological phenotypes. Because the 87-base-pair reads could not distinguish some IMGT-functional V segments, including TRBV6-2 and TRBV6-3, those segments were excluded.

The TCR sequence derives from a woman aged 25 to 45 in good health and CMV-seropositive. Recombination joined TRBV2 with TRBJ1-6, and perhaps TRBD1 as D gene, on 6 matching bases. Material for sequencing was PBMCs. The nucleotide sequence is TGTGCCAGCACCAAAAGACAGGACTATAATTCACCCCTCCACTTT. Its protein is CASTKRQDYNSPLHF.